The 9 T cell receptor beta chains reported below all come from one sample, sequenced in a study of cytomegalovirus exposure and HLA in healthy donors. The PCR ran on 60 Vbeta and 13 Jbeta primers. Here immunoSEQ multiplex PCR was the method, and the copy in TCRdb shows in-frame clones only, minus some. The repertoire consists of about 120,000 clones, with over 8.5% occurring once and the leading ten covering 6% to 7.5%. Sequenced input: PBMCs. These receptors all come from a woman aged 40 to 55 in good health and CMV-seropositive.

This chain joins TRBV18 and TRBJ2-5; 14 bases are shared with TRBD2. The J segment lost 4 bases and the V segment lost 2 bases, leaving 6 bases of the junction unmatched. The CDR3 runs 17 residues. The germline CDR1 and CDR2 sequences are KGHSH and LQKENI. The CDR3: CASSPGLAGGRLETQYF. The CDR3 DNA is TGTGCCAGCTCACCAGGACTAGCGGGGGGCCGTCTAGAGACCCAGTACTTC.

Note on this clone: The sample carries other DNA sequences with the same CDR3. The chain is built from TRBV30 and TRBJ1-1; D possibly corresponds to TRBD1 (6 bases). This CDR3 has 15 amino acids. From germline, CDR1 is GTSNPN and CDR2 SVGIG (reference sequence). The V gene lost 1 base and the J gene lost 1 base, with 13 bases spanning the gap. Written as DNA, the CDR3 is TGTGCCTGGAGTGGATGGGGGGGCGCGAACACTGAAGCTTTCTTT. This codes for CAWSGWGGANTEAFF.

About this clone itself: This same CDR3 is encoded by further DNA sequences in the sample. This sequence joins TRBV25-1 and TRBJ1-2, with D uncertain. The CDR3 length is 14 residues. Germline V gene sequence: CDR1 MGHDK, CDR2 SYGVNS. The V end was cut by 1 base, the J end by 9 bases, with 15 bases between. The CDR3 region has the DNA TGTGCCAGCAGTGAATTCCGAGGAGCAGTAAGCTACACCTTC. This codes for CASSEFRGAVSYTF.

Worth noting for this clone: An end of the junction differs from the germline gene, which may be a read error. The CDR3 here is CDWREIGTGGYTF. The CDR3 DNA follows: TGTGACTGGAGAGAAATAGGCACAGGGGGCTACACCTTC. The chain couples TRBV30 to TRBJ1-2, with a tentative D call TRBD1 (6 bases). CDR3 length: 13 residues. Germline V gene data show CDR1 as GTSNPN and CDR2 as SVGIG (reference sequence).

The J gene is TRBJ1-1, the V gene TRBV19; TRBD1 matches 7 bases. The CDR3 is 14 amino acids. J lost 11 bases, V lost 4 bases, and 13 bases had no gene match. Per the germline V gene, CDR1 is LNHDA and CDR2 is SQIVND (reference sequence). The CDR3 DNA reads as TGTGCCAGTAGTACACAGGACAGGCCCGCCGTCGCTTTCTTT. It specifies CASSTQDRPAVAFF.

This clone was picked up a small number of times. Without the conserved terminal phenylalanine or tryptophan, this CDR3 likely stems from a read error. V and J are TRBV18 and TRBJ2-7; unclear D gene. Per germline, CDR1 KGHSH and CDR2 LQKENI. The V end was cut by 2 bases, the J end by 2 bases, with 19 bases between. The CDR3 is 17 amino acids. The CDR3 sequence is CASSPKIASEGPYEQYL. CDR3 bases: TGTGCCAGCTCACCAAAGATCGCGAGCGAAGGTCCCTACGAGCAGTACCTC.

CDR3 sequence: CASSLTGGERHGYTF. The CDR3 coding sequence is TGTGCCAGCAGTTTAACAGGGGGCGAAAGGCATGGCTACACCTTC. This sequence joins TRBV27 and TRBJ1-2; TRBD1 agrees at 9 bases. Germline V gives CDR1 MNHEY, CDR2 SMNVEV (reference sequence). The trim removed 2 bases at V and 6 bases at J, leaving 7 bases unmatched. The CDR3 is made up of 15 amino acids.

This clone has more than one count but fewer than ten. As DNA, the CDR3 is TGTGCCAGCAGCGCCGAGGCCGTGGAGACCCAGTACTTC. It specifies CASSAEAVETQYF. The chain joins TRBV7-7 to TRBJ2-5; D not certain. CDR1 is SSHAT, CDR2 FNYEAQ, per germline (reference sequence). Trimming stripped 5 bases from V and 5 bases from J, with 12 bases between. This CDR3 comprises 13 residues.

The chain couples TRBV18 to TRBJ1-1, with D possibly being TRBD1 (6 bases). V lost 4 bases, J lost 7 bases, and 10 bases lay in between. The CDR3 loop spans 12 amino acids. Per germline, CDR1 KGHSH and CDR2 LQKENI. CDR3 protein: CASSRGQYEAFF. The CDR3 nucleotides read TGTGCCAGCTCACGGGGGCAGTATGAAGCTTTCTTT.